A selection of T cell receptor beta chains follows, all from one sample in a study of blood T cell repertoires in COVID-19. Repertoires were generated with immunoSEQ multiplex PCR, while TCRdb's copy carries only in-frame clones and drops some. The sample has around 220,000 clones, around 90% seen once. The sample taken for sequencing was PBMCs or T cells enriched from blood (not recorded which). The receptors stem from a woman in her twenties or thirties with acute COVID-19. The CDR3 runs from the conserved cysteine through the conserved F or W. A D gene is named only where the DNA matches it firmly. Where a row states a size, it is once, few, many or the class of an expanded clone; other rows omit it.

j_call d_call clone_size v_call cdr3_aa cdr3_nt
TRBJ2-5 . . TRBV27 CASRGGAYQETQYF TGTGCCAGTAGGGGCGGGGCCTACCAAGAGACCCAGTACTTC
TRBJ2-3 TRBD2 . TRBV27 CASRVGHGGSKDTDTQYF TGTGCCAGCAGGGTCGGGCATGGCGGGAGTAAGGACACAGATACGCAGTATTTT
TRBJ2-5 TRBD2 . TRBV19 CASSYPSGGGTQYF TGTGCCAGTAGCTACCCAAGCGGGGGGGGGACCCAGTACTTC
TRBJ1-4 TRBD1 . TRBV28 CASRVDRANEKLFF TGTGCCAGCAGGGTAGACAGGGCGAATGAAAAACTGTTTTTT
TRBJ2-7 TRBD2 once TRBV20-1 CSASFAGLTTSGISYEQYF TGCAGTGCTAGTTTCGCAGGGCTAACGACTAGCGGGATCTCCTACGAGCAGTACTTC
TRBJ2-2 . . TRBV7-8 CASRTGRNTGELFF TGTGCCAGCAGGACAGGAAGGAACACCGGGGAGCTGTTTTTT
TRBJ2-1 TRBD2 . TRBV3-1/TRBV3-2 CASSYTSGKNNEQFF TGTGCCAGCAGCTACACTAGCGGAAAGAACAATGAGCAGTTCTTC
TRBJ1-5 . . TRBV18 CASSEADQPQHF TGTGCCAGCTCAGAGGCGGATCAGCCCCAGCATTTT
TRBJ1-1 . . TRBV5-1 CASSLMGQDGTEAFF TGCGCCAGCAGCTTAATGGGGCAAGATGGCACTGAAGCTTTCTTT
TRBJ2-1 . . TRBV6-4 CASSYSGDTEVNEQFF TGTGCCAGCAGCTACTCAGGGGACACGGAAGTCAATGAGCAGTTCTTC
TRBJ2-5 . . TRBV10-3 CAISEGGTQYF TGTGCCATCAGTGAAGGAGGGACCCAGTACTTC
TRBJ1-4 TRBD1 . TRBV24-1 CATVCRTGGDEKLFF TGTGCCACCGTATGCAGGACAGGGGGCGATGAAAAACTGTTTTTT
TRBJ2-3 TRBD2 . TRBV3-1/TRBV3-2 CASSHEREKRTDTQYF TGTGCCAGCAGCCACGAGCGGGAGAAGCGCACAGATACGCAGTATTTT
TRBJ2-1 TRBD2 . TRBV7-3 CASSVLAGSAYNEQFF TGTGCCAGCAGCGTGTTAGCGGGGTCCGCCTACAATGAGCAGTTCTTC
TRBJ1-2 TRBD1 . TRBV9 CASSVQTGGPLYGYTF TGTGCCAGCAGCGTTCAGACAGGGGGCCCTTTATATGGCTACACCTTC
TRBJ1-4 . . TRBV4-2 CASSTDPRGEKLFF TGTGCCAGCAGCACCGATCCCAGGGGTGAAAAACTGTTTTTT
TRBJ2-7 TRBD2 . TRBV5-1 CASSLGGTSGSYEQYF TGCGCCAGCAGCTTGGGTGGGACTAGCGGGTCCTACGAGCAGTACTTC
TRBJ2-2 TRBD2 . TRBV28 CASGNSGRAYTGELFF TGTGCCAGCGGAAATAGCGGGAGGGCCTACACCGGGGAGCTGTTTTTT
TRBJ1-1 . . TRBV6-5 CAISVMNTEAFF TGTGCCATATCAGTCATGAACACTGAAGCTTTCTTT
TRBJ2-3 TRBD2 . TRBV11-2 CASSLAGRAADTQYF TGTGCCAGCAGCTTAGCCGGGAGGGCCGCAGATACGCAGTATTTT
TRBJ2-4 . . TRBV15 CATSRDVENIQYF TGTGCCACCAGCAGAGATGTAGAAAACATTCAGTACTTC
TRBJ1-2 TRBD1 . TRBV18 CASSPQQGNYGYTF TGTGCCAGCTCACCCCAACAGGGGAACTATGGCTACACCTTC
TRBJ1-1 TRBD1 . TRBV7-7 CASSLGQGAEAFF TGTGCTAGCAGCTTAGGACAGGGGGCAGAAGCTTTCTTT
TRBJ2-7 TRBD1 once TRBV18 CASSPQVGRQGAREQYF TGTGCCAGCTCACCACAAGTAGGACGACAGGGGGCGCGCGAGCAGTACTTC
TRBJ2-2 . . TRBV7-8 CASSVSNTGELFF TGTGCCAGCAGCGTCTCGAACACCGGGGAGCTGTTTTTT
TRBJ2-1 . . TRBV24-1 CATSDPGENYNEQFF TGTGCCACCAGTGATCCAGGCGAAAATTACAATGAGCAGTTCTTC
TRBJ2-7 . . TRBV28 CASSLNRGSSSYEQYF TGTGCCAGCAGTTTAAACCGGGGGAGCAGCTCCTACGAGCAGTACTTC
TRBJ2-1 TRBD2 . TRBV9 CASSVGLAGNNEQFF TGTGCCAGCAGCGTCGGACTAGCGGGGAATAATGAGCAGTTCTTC
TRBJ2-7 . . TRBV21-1 CASSKTVGTYEQYF TGTGCCAGCAGCAAGACAGTGGGAACCTACGAGCAGTACTTC
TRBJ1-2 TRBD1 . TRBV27 CASSRTGGIFGYTF TGTGCCAGCAGTAGGACAGGGGGCATCTTCGGCTACACCTTC
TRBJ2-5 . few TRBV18 CASSPGVFETQYF TGTGCCAGCTCACCAGGAGTCTTCGAGACCCAGTACTTC
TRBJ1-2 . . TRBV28 CASSSLGAATAVGGYTF TGTGCCAGCAGTTCGCTGGGGGCGGCGACCGCTGTGGGTGGCTACACCTTC
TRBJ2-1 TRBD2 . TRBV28 CASIGASGRDEQFF TGTGCCAGCATCGGGGCTAGCGGGAGGGATGAGCAGTTCTTC
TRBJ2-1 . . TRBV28 CASSGAPYNEQFF TGTGCCAGCAGCGGAGCCCCCTACAATGAGCAGTTCTTC
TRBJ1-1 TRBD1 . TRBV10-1 CASSESGTGGFTAFF TGCGCCAGCAGTGAGTCGGGGACAGGGGGTTTCACGGCTTTCTTT
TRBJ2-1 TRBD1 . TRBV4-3 CASSQDLGTAAYNEQFF TGCGCCAGCAGCCAAGATCTAGGGACAGCTGCCTACAATGAGCAGTTCTTC
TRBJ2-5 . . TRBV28 CASSSNSLGRRGIYQIQETQYF TGTGCCAGCAGCTCCAACTCGCTGGGACGGAGGGGAATCTACCAAATACAAGAGACCCAGTACTTC
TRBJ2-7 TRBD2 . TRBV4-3 CASSQEPGGSSYEQYF TGCGCCAGCAGCCAAGAGCCCGGGGGGAGCTCCTACGAGCAGTACTTC
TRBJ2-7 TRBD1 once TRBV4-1 CASSTRQGAGEQYF TGCGCCAGCAGCACCCGACAGGGGGCGGGCGAGCAGTACTTC
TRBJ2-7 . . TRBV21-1 CASSNLTGGIYEQYF TGTGCCAGCAGCAATTTGACAGGGGGTATCTACGAGCAGTACTTC
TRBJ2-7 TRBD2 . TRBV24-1 CATSDPTIAGPYEQYF TGTGCCACCAGTGATCCGACCATAGCGGGACCCTACGAGCAGTACTTC
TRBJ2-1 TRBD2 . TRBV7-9 CASSFSTSGLYNEQFF TGTGCCAGCAGCTTTTCGACTAGCGGCCTTTACAATGAGCAGTTCTTC
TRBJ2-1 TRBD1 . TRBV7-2 CASSLGDRGSYNEQFF TGTGCCAGCAGCTTAGGGGACAGGGGGTCCTACAATGAGCAGTTCTTC
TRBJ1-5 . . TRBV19 CASSPLARASNQPQHF TGTGCCAGTAGTCCCCTCGCGAGGGCGAGCAATCAGCCCCAGCATTTT
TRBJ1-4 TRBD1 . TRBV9 CASSVLTGENEKLFF TGTGCCAGCAGCGTACTCACAGGGGAGAATGAAAAACTGTTTTTT
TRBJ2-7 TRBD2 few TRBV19 CASSPRGLAGGRPYEQYF TGTGCCAGTAGCCCACGGGGACTAGCGGGGGGCCGCCCCTACGAGCAGTACTTC